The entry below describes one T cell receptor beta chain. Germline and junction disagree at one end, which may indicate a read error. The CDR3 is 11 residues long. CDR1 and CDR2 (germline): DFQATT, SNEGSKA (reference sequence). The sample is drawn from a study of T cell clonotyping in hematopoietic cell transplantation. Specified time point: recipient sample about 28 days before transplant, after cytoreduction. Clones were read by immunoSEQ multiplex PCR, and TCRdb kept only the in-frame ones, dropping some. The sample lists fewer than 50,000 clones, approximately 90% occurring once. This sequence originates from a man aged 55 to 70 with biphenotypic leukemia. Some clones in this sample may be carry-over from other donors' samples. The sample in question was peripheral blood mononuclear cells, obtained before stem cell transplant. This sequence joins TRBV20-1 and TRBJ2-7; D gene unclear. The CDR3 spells CSARVQYEQYF. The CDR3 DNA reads TGCAGTGCCAGAGTTCAATACGAGCAGTACTTC.